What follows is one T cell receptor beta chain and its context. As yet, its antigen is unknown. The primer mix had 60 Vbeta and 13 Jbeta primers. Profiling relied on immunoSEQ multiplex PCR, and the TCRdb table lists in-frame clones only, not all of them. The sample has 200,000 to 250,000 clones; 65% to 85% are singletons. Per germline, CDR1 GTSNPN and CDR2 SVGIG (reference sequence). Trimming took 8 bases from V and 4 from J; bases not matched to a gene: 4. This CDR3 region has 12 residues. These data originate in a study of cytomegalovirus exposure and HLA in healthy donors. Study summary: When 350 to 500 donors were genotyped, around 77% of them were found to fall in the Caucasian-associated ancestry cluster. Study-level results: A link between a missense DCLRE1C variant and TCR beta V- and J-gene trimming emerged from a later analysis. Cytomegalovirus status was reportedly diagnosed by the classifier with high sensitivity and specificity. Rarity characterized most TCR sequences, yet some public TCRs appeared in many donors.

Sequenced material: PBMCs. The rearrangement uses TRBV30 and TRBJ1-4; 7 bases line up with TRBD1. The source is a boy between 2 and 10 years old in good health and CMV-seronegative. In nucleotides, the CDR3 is TGTGCCGGACAGGCGTATAATGAAAAACTGTTTTTT. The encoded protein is CAGQAYNEKLFF.